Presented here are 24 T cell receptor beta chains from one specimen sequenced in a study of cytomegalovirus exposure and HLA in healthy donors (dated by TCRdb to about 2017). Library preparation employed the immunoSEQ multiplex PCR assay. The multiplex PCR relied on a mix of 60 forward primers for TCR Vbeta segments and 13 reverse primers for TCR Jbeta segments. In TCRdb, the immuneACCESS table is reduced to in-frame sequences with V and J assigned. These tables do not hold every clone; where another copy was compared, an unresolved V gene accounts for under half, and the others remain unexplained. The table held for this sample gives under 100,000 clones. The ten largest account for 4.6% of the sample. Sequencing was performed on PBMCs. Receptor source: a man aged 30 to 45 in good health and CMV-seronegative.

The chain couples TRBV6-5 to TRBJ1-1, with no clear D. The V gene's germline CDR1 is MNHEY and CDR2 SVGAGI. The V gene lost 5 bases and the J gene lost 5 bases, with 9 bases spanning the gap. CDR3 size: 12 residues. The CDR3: CASSRTGTEAFF. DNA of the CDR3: TGTGCCAGCAGTCGGACGGGAACTGAAGCTTTCTTT.

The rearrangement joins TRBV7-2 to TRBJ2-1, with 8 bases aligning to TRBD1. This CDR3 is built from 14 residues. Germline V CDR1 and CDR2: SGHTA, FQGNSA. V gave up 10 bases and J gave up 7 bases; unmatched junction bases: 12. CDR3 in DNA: TGTGCCATCGATGGACAGGGTGGTACGAATGAGCAGTTCTTC. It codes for CAIDGQGGTNEQFF.

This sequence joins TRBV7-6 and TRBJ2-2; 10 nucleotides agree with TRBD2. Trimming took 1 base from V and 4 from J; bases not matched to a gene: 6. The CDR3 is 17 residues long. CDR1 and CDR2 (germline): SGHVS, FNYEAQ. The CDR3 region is CASSLGAGGPGTGELFF. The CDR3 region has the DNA TGTGCCAGCAGCTTAGGAGCGGGGGGGCCGGGCACCGGGGAGCTGTTTTTT.

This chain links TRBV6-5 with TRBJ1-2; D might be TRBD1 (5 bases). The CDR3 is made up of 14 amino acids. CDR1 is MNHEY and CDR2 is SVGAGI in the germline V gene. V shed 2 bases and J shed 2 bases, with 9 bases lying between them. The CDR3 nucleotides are TGTGCCAGCAGTTACAACGCAGGGAACTATGGCTACACCTTC. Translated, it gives CASSYNAGNYGYTF.

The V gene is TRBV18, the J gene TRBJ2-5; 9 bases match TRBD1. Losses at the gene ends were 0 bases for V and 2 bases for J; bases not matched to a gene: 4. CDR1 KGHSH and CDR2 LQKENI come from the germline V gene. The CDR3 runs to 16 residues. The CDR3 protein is CASSPPTGGLQETQYF. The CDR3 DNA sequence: TGTGCCAGCTCACCACCGACAGGGGGTTTACAAGAGACCCAGTACTTC.

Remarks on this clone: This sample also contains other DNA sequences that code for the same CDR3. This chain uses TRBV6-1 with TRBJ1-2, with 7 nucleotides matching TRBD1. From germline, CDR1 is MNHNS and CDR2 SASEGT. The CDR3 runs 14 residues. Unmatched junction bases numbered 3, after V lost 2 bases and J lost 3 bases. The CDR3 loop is CASSEQGVDYGYTF. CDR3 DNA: TGTGCCAGCAGTGAACAGGGGGTGGACTATGGCTACACCTTC.

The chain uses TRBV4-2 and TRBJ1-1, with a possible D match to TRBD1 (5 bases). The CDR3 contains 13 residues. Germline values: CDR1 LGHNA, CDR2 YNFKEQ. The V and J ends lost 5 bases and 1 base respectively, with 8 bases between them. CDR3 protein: CASSTQGNTEAFF. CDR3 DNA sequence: TGTGCCAGCAGCACTCAGGGGAACACTGAAGCTTTCTTT.

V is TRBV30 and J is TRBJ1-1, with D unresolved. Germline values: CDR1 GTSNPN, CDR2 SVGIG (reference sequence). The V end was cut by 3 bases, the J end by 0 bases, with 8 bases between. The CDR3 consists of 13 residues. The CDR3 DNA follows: TGTGCCTGGAGGAGGCAGATGAACACTGAAGCTTTCTTT. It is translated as CAWRRQMNTEAFF. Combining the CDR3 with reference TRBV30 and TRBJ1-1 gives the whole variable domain SQTIHQWPATLVQPVGSPLSLECTVEGTSNPNLYWYRQAAGRGLQLLFYSVGIGQISSEVPQNLSASRPQDRQFILSSKKLLLSDSGFYLCAWRRQMNTEAFFGQGTRLTVV.

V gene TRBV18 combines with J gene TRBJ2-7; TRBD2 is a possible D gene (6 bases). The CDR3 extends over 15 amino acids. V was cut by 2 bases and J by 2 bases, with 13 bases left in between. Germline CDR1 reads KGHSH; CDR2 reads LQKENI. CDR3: CASSPGAGLAYEQYF. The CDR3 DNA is TGTGCCAGCTCACCAGGGGCGGGACTCGCCTACGAGCAGTACTTC.

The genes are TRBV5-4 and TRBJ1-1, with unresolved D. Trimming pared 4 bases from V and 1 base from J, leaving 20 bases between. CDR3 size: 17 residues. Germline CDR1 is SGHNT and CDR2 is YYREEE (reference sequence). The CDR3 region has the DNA TGTGCCAGCAGCCCTTTCCACAATGCTCCCTGGAACACTGAAGCTTTCTTT. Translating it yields CASSPFHNAPWNTEAFF. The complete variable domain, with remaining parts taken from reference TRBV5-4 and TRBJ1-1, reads ETGVTQSPTHLIKTRGQQVTLRCSSQSGHNTVSWYQQALGQGPQFIFQYYREEENGRGNFPPRFSGLQFPNYSSELNVNALELDDSALYLCASSPFHNAPWNTEAFFGQGTRLTVV.

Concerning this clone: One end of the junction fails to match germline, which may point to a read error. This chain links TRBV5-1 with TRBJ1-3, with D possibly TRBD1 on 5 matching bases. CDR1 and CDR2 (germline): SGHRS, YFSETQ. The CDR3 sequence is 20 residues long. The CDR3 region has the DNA TGCGCCAGCAGCTTGCATTCGTCCGCAGGGCGCGTAACCAATGGAGACACCATATATTTT. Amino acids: CASSLHSSAGRVTNGDTIYF.

CDR3 bases: TGCGCCAGCAGCCGTAGCGGGGGGGCATGGGAAGAGACCCAGTACTTC. This encodes CASSRSGGAWEETQYF. V gene TRBV5-1 combines with J gene TRBJ2-5; 11 bases line up with TRBD2. Germline V lookup: CDR1 SGHRS, CDR2 YFSETQ. V shed 4 bases, J shed 3 bases, and the junction held 8 bases outside the gene matches. This CDR3 has 16 amino acids.

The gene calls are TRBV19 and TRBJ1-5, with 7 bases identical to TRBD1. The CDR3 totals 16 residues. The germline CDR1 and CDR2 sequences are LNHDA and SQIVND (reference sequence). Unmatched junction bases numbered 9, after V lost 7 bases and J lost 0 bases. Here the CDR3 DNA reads TGTGCCAGTACTATGGACAGGCAATATAGCAATCAGCCCCAGCATTTT. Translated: CASTMDRQYSNQPQHF.

The CDR3 DNA sequence: TGTGCCAGCACGAGGGGGCAAGCCTACGAGCAGTACTTC. Amino acid sequence: CASTRGQAYEQYF. V usage is TRBV6-1 and J usage is TRBJ2-7; 7 bases map to TRBD1. Germline V gives CDR1 MNHNS, CDR2 SASEGT. The CDR3 extends over 13 amino acids. The V segment lost 7 bases and the J segment 2 bases; nucleotides outside the gene matches: 5.

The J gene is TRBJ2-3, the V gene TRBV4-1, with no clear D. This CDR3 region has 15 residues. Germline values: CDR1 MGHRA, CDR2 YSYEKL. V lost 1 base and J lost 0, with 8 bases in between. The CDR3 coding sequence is TGCGCCAGCAGCCAAGTCATCACTAGCACAGATACGCAGTATTTT. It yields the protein CASSQVITSTDTQYF.

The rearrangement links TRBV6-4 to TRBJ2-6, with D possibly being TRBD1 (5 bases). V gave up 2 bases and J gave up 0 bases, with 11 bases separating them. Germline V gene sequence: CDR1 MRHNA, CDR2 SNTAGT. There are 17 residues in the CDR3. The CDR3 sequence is CASSDRAGISGANVLTF. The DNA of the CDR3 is TGTGCCAGCAGTGACAGGGCAGGGATCTCTGGGGCCAACGTCCTGACTTTC.

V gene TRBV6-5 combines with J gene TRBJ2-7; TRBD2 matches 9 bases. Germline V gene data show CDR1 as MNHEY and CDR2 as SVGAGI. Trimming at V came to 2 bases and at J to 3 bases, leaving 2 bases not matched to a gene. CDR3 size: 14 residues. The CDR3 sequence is CASSYGTSYYEQYF. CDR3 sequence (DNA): TGTGCCAGCAGTTACGGGACTAGCTACTACGAGCAGTACTTC.

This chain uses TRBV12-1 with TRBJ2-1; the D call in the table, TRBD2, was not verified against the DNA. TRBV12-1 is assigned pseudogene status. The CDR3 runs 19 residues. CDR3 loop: CASSFVGRGVSGGYNEQFF. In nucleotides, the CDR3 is TGTGCCAGCAGCTTTGTAGGTAGGGGTGTGAGCGGGGGGTACAATGAGCAGTTCTTC.

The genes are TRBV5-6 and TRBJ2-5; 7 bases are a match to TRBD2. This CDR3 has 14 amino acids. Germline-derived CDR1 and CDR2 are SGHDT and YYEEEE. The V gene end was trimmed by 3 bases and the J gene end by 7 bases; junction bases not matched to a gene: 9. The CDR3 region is CASSSRPGGWTQYF. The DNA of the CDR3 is TGTGCCAGCAGCTCCCGCCCGGGGGGATGGACCCAGTACTTC.

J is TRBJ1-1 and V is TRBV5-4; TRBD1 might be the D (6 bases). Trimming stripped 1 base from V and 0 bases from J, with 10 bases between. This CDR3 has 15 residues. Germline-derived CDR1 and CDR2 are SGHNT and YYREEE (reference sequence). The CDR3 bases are TGTGCCAGCAGCTTGCGGGACAAAGTGAACACTGAAGCTTTCTTT. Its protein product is CASSLRDKVNTEAFF.

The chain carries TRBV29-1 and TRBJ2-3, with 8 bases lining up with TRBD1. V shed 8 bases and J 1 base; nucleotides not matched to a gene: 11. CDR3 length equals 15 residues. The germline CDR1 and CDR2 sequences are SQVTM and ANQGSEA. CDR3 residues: CSLGTGSSGTDTQYF. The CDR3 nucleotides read TGCAGCCTAGGGACAGGCTCCTCAGGCACAGATACGCAGTATTTT.

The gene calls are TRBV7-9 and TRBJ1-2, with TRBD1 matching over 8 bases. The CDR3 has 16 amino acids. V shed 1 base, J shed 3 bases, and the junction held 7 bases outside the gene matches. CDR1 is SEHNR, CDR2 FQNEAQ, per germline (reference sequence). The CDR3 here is CASSLGQGAHDYGYTF. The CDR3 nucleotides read TGTGCCAGCAGCTTAGGGCAGGGGGCGCATGACTATGGCTACACCTTC.

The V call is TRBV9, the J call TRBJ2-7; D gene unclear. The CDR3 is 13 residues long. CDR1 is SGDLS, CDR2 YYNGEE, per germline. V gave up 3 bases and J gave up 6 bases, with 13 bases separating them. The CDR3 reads CASSGGPSGEQYF. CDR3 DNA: TGTGCCAGCAGCGGAGGTCCCTCCGGCGAGCAGTACTTC. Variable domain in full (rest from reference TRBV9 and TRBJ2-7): DSGVTQTPKHLITATGQRVTLRCSPRSGDLSVYWYQQSLDQGLQFLIQYYNGEERAKGNILERFSAQQFPDLHSELNLSSLELGDSALYFCASSGGPSGEQYFGPGTRLTVT.

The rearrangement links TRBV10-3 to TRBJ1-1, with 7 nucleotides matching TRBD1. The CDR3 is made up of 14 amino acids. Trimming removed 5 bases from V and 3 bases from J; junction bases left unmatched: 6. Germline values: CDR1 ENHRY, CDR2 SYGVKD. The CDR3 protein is CAISFTGADTEAFF. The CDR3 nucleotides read TGTGCCATCAGTTTTACAGGGGCAGACACTGAAGCTTTCTTT.